Below, 19 T cell receptor beta chains from the same sample are listed, as sequenced in a study of beta chain features in type 1 diabetes. The investigators reverse transcribed all of the isolated RNA, so they sequenced expressed TCRB transcripts. Measured with immunoSEQ multiplex PCR; TCRdb has only the in-frame clones, and not every one. This table has around 320,000 clones, 13% to 15% appearing once. Sequencing was done on a sample of central memory CD4+ T cells from blood. These receptors were collected from a man aged 25-45 years in good health.

The J gene is TRBJ1-1, the V gene TRBV7-2; D gene unclear. The germline V and J ends were trimmed by 1 base and 0 bases, with 6 bases remaining between them. The CDR3 is 14 amino acids. Germline CDR1 and CDR2: SGHTA and FQGNSA. Written as DNA, the CDR3 is TGTGCCAGCAGCTTAGGACAAATGAACACTGAAGCTTTCTTT. It is translated as CASSLGQMNTEAFF.

This clone was recorded a few times. The genes are TRBV11-3 and TRBJ2-2; D gene uncertain. The CDR3 has 14 amino acids. V shed 3 bases and J shed 6 bases, with 11 bases lying between them. CDR1 is SGHNT, CDR2 YENEEA, per germline. CDR3 amino acids: CASSLKGPAGELFF. The DNA of the CDR3 is TGTGCCAGCAGCTTGAAGGGCCCCGCCGGGGAGCTGTTTTTT.

The gene calls are TRBV4-3 and TRBJ1-4; D is uncertain. The V end lost 0 bases, the J end lost 4 bases, and 6 bases lay between the germline ends. Germline V gene lookup returns CDR1 LGHNA and CDR2 YSLEER. The CDR3 is 14 residues long. CDR3 DNA sequence: TGCGCCAGCAGCCAAGAAGGTTTTAATGAAAAACTGTTTTTT. This gives the protein CASSQEGFNEKLFF.

This chain joins TRBV29-1 and TRBJ2-5; no clear D gene. The CDR3 contains 16 residues. Germline CDR1 and CDR2: SQVTM and ANQGSEA. The CDR3, as DNA: TGCAACGGAGATTATTCGAGGCTCTCGGCACAAGAGACCCAGTACTTC. Translating gives CNGDYSRLSAQETQYF.

This clone has at least ten counts. J is TRBJ2-7 and V is TRBV28; D remains unclear. The V end lost 4 bases, the J end lost 4 bases, and 14 bases lay between the germline ends. The germline V gene encodes CDR1 MDHEN and CDR2 SYDVKM. The CDR3 sequence is 14 residues long. The CDR3 coding sequence is TGTGCCAGCAGTTCCCGGACCGGTGGGTACGAGCAGTACGTC. As protein: CASSSRTGGYEQYV.

The chain joins TRBV4-3 to TRBJ2-1, with D perhaps given as TRBD1 or TRBD2 (6 bases each). The V gene lost 1 base and the J gene lost 10 bases, with 23 bases spanning the gap. Germline CDR1 and CDR2: LGHNA and YSLEER. The CDR3 spans 17 residues. Written as DNA, the CDR3 is TGCGCCAGCAGCCAAGTTTCCGGAGGGGTAGGCCAGGGGGAGCAGTTCTTC. Translation: CASSQVSGGVGQGEQFF.

The J gene is TRBJ2-7, the V gene TRBV5-6; the D gene is possibly TRBD1 (5 bases). Germline-derived CDR1 and CDR2 are SGHDT and YYEEEE. Trimming removed 6 bases at V and 3 bases at J, with 13 bases between. CDR3 length equals 13 residues. The CDR3 here is CASKLGAIYEQYF. CDR3 nucleotide sequence: TGTGCCAGCAAATTAGGGGCCATCTACGAGCAGTACTTC. Complete variable domain (other parts from reference TRBV5-6 and TRBJ2-7): DAGVTQSPTHLIKTRGQQVTLRCSPKSGHDTVSWYQQALGQGPQFIFQYYEEEERQRGNFPDRFSGHQFPNYSSELNVNALLLGDSALYLCASKLGAIYEQYFGPGTRLTVT.

This clone was detected a few times. This sequence joins TRBV14 and TRBJ1-2; TRBD1 might be the D (6 bases). CDR1 and CDR2 (germline): SGHDN, FVKESK. There are 15 residues in the CDR3. Between the trimmed V and J ends, which lost 0 bases and 4 bases, there was a span of 12 bases. The CDR3: CASSQDRQAVYGYTF. In nucleotides, the CDR3 is TGTGCCAGCAGCCAAGATCGACAGGCGGTCTATGGCTACACCTTC.

This clone was seen only a few times. The CDR3 protein is CAWDTGGMQYV. In nucleotides, the CDR3 is TGTGCCTGGGACACAGGGGGGATGCAGTACGTC. J is TRBJ2-7 and V is TRBV30; 8 bases agree with TRBD1. The V and J ends lost 5 bases and 9 bases, in that order; junction bases with no gene match: 6. The CDR3 loop spans 11 amino acids. CDR1 is GTSNPN and CDR2 is SVGIG in the germline V gene (reference sequence).

This clone occurred a few times. The V call is TRBV7-8, the J call TRBJ1-4; possibly TRBD1 for D (5 bases). The CDR3 length is 15 residues. Germline CDR1 is SGHVS and CDR2 is FQNEAQ. V lost 8 bases and J 0 bases, leaving 13 bases between the germline ends. CDR3 loop: CASCGTVATNEKLFF. The CDR3 bases are TGTGCCAGCTGTGGGACCGTTGCAACTAATGAAAAACTGTTTTTT.

The chain employs TRBV2 and TRBJ1-1; D is perhaps TRBD1 (6 bases). In germline, CDR1 is SNHLY, CDR2 FYNNEI. Trimming shortened V by 6 bases and J by 7 bases, and 18 bases separated the two germline ends. This CDR3 spans 14 amino acids. The CDR3 loop reads CASRLGTQNYEAFF. CDR3 nucleotides: TGTGCCAGCAGACTTGGGACACAGAACTATGAAGCTTTCTTT.

This clone was found many times. The chain carries TRBV7-2 and TRBJ2-1, with a possible D match to TRBD2 (5 bases). The CDR3 loop spans 14 amino acids. Germline V lookup: CDR1 SGHTA, CDR2 FQGNSA. V was cut by 2 bases and J by 9 bases, with 14 bases left in between. The CDR3, as DNA: TGTGCCAGCAGCTTAAAGGGAGACGGTCGTGAGCAGTTCTTC. It codes for CASSLKGDGREQFF.

The chain links TRBV5-4 to TRBJ2-3; possible D gene TRBD2, 6 bases. The V end lost 0 bases, the J end lost 6 bases, and 11 bases lay between the germline ends. CDR3 length equals 14 residues. Germline values: CDR1 SGHNT, CDR2 YYREEE (reference sequence). This CDR3 is CASSLEAGRDTQYF. In nucleotides, the CDR3 is TGTGCCAGCAGCTTGGAGGCAGGGAGGGATACGCAGTATTTT.

This clone was found a few times. This chain links TRBV19 with TRBJ1-5; D not certain. The ends were cut back, 4 bases at V and 5 bases at J, with 15 bases in the middle. The CDR3 sequence is 15 residues long. Looked up from germline, CDR1 is LNHDA and CDR2 is SQIVND (reference sequence). The CDR3 sequence: CASSKAEGYDQPQHF. The CDR3 nucleotides are TGTGCCAGTAGTAAGGCGGAAGGCTATGATCAGCCCCAGCATTTT.

The rearrangement uses TRBV1 and TRBJ1-5; the table's D call, TRBD1, has no DNA check behind it. TRBV1 constitutes a pseudogene. The CDR3 contains 21 residues. CDR3 loop: CTSSPYYIRDRGCCSNQPQHF. The CDR3 DNA is TGCACCAGCAGCCCCTACTATATCCGGGACAGGGGGTGTTGTAGCAATCAGCCCCAGCATTTT.

This clone was counted only a few times. Germline and junction disagree at one end, which may indicate a read error. V gene TRBV10-3 combines with J gene TRBJ2-1; 8 nucleotides agree with TRBD1. The CDR3 contains 15 residues. Germline V lookup: CDR1 ENHRY, CDR2 SYGVKD. Here the CDR3 DNA reads TGTGCCAGCAGTCCGCAGGGGGCCTCCTACAATGAGCAGTTCTTC. The encoded protein is CASSPQGASYNEQFF.

This clone was recorded a few times. V and J are TRBV6-1 and TRBJ2-7; D not certain. The CDR3 runs 14 residues. CDR1 is MNHNS and CDR2 is SASEGT in the germline V gene. CDR3 amino acids: CASSEGTVSYEQYV. As DNA, the CDR3 is TGTGCCAGCAGCGAAGGAACTGTCTCCTACGAGCAGTACGTC.

The chain links TRBV6-1 to TRBJ2-5, with 7 bases fitting TRBD1. CDR3 size: 13 residues. The germline gives CDR1 MNHNS, CDR2 SASEGT. V gave up 7 bases and J gave up 5 bases; unmatched junction bases: 7. The CDR3 reads CASIARGPETQYF. The CDR3 nucleotides read TGTGCCAGCATCGCTAGGGGGCCGGAGACCCAGTACTTC.

The genes are TRBV5-4 and TRBJ2-3; D possibly uses TRBD1 or TRBD2 (5 bases each). The length of the CDR3 is 15 residues. The germline V gene has CDR1 SGHNT and CDR2 YYREEE (reference sequence). Trimming shortened V by 4 bases and J by 2 bases, and 14 bases separated the two germline ends. The CDR3 DNA is TGTGCCAGCAGCCTGGGACGGAGGATCACAGATACGCAGTATTTT. Protein: CASSLGRRITDTQYF.